These 6 T cell receptor beta chains were sequenced from one sample in a study of Ad26.COV2.S vaccination and SARS-CoV-2 variants (dated by TCRdb to about 2021). Per the publication, the treatment or condition label means: 15 to 20 received Ad26.COV2.S at low or high dose, single or two shots; about five received placebo; per-sample allocation not given. Repertoires of vaccine and placebo recipients were sequenced from samples collected on day 63 after the first injection. Libraries were prepared through the immunoSEQ multiplex PCR assay. Here the immuneACCESS table is served through TCRdb, limited to in-frame sequences with V and J called. Missing clones are a known gap in these copies; in checked studies unresolved V genes cover under half, and the rest lacks a known reason. The sample data list around 450,000 clones, and 75% to 90% of these were observed just once. The ten largest clones take up approximately 2.5% of the sample.

The sample consisted of peripheral blood, taken in a trial of Ad26.COV2.S vaccine versus placebo. The source of these receptors is a person aged 18 to 59 who received the Ad26.COV2.S COVID-19 vaccine or a placebo.

About this clone: At the DNA level, this CDR3 is encoded by other sequences in the same sample as well. The CDR3 nucleotides are TGTGCCAGCAGTGACTCGGCAGGGTATGGCTACACCTTC. It specifies CASSDSAGYGYTF. The chain recombines TRBV2 with TRBJ1-2; tentative D call: TRBD1 (5 bases). The CDR3 runs 13 residues. Per the germline V gene, CDR1 is SNHLY and CDR2 is FYNNEI. The V end was cut by 3 bases, the J end by 5 bases, with 10 bases between.

V and J are TRBV6-5 and TRBJ2-6, with D perhaps matching TRBD2 (5 bases). Trimming removed 9 bases from V and 0 bases from J, with 12 bases in between. This CDR3 region has 15 residues. From germline, CDR1 is MNHEY and CDR2 SVGAGI. CDR3 in DNA: TGTGCCAGTGGACGGAGGATCTCTGGGGCCAACGTCCTGACTTTC. Translated, it gives CASGRRISGANVLTF.

The V gene is TRBV27, the J gene TRBJ2-1; 8 bases match TRBD1. Germline CDR1 reads MNHEY; CDR2 reads SMNVEV (reference sequence). The CDR3 totals 13 residues. J lost 7 bases, V lost 8 bases, and 7 bases had no gene match. The chain's CDR3 is CASRTGGGNEQFF. CDR3 coding DNA: TGTGCCAGCCGAACAGGGGGTGGGAATGAGCAGTTCTTC.

Details on this clone: This same CDR3 is encoded by further DNA sequences in the sample. The chain has TRBV19 and TRBJ1-5; 8 bases agree with TRBD1. V shed 3 bases, J shed 7 bases, and the junction held 2 bases outside the gene matches. The CDR3 loop spans 13 amino acids. CDR1 is LNHDA and CDR2 is SQIVND in the germline V gene (reference sequence). CDR3 bases: TGTGCCAGTAGTATTGACAGGGGACAGCCCCAGCATTTT. Translating it yields CASSIDRGQPQHF.

This chain links TRBV7-2 with TRBJ2-2, with 7 bases that match TRBD1. CDR1 and CDR2 from the germline V gene are SGHTA and FQGNSA. Losses at the gene ends were 6 bases for V and 5 bases for J; bases not matched to a gene: 3. There are 13 residues in the CDR3. The chain's CDR3 is CASRGTVTGELFF. Written as DNA, the CDR3 is TGTGCCAGCAGAGGGACAGTAACCGGGGAGCTGTTTTTT. The complete variable domain, with remaining parts taken from reference TRBV7-2 and TRBJ2-2, reads GAGVSQSPSNKVTEKGKDVELRCDPISGHTALYWYRQSLGQGLEFLIYFQGNSAPDKSGLPSDRFSAERTGGSVSTLTIQRTQQEDSAVYLCASRGTVTGELFFGEGSRLTVL.

V is TRBV14 and J is TRBJ2-7, with D hard to call. Germline V gene lookup returns CDR1 SGHDN and CDR2 FVKESK. Trimming stripped 1 base from V and 2 bases from J, with 9 bases between. The CDR3 spans 14 residues. The CDR3 DNA reads as TGTGCCAGCAGCCAAGTTGACGGTCCCTACGAGCAGTACTTC. It yields the protein CASSQVDGPYEQYF.